These 27 T cell receptor beta chains came from one sample sequenced in a study of blood T cell repertoires in COVID-19. Produced via immunoSEQ multiplex PCR; TCRdb's table is partial and in-frame only. The sample contains about 99,000 clones, more than 70% of which appear only once. The sequenced material came from peripheral blood. The source is a woman older than 75 in a cohort sampled during active COVID-19.

The chain combines TRBV30 with TRBJ2-2; D is ambiguous. Trimming took off 0 bases at V and 3 bases at J, with 5 bases between the two ends. CDR1 GTSNPN and CDR2 SVGIG come from the germline V gene (reference sequence). The CDR3 loop spans 13 amino acids. For the CDR3, the DNA is TGTGCCTGGAGTGTCCTCGACACCGGGGAGCTGTTTTTT. Amino acid sequence: CAWSVLDTGELFF.

J is TRBJ1-6 and V is TRBV27; D unresolved. V lost 6 bases, J lost 3 bases, and 15 bases lay in between. CDR1 is MNHEY and CDR2 is SMNVEV in the germline V gene (reference sequence). This CDR3 region has 16 residues. The CDR3 loop reads CASSPNPPGYNSPLHF. CDR3 in DNA: TGTGCCAGCAGCCCTAATCCTCCGGGCTATAATTCACCCCTCCACTTT.

J is TRBJ2-6 and V is TRBV9; 7 positions match TRBD2. Germline CDR1 reads SGDLS; CDR2 reads YYNGEE. The CDR3 loop spans 17 amino acids. The trim removed 0 bases at V and 0 bases at J, leaving 3 bases unmatched. The CDR3 is CASSVVGGTSGANVLTF. CDR3 coding DNA: TGTGCCAGCAGCGTAGTCGGGGGGACCTCTGGGGCCAACGTCCTGACTTTC.

The table lists this clone with a count of one. The chain has TRBV2 and TRBJ2-2; 8 positions agree with TRBD2. This CDR3 region has 14 residues. Trimming at V came to 5 bases and at J to 5 bases, leaving 4 bases not matched to a gene. The germline V gene encodes CDR1 SNHLY and CDR2 FYNNEI. The CDR3 region has the DNA TGTGCCAGCAGTCGGGAGGGGTGGACCGGGGAGCTGTTTTTT. Protein sequence: CASSREGWTGELFF.

This chain joins TRBV12-3 or TRBV12-4 and TRBJ1-2, with a tentative D call TRBD1 (5 bases). This CDR3 contains 11 residues. Trimming removed 8 bases from V and 8 bases from J, with 12 bases in between. In nucleotides, the CDR3 is TGTGCCAGCGGGGGGTCGAGGGGCTACACCTTC. Protein product: CASGGSRGYTF.

The chain carries TRBV5-1 and TRBJ1-1; a weak D match, TRBD1 (6 bases). In germline, CDR1 is SGHRS, CDR2 YFSETQ. V lost 1 base, J lost 3 bases, and 13 bases lay in between. The CDR3 runs to 15 residues. In DNA, the CDR3 is TGCGCCAGCAGCTTGAATCCCTCAGGGGACACTGAAGCTTTCTTT. It encodes CASSLNPSGDTEAFF.

The chain is built from TRBV5-1 and TRBJ2-3, with a tentative D call TRBD1 (5 bases). V gave up 4 bases and J gave up 2 bases, with 20 bases separating them. Germline V gives CDR1 SGHRS, CDR2 YFSETQ. This CDR3 contains 17 residues. CDR3 in amino acids: CASSLPQGAQLTDTQYF. The CDR3 nucleotides read TGCGCCAGCAGCCTCCCACAAGGGGCCCAACTCACAGATACGCAGTATTTT.

J is TRBJ1-1 and V is TRBV19, with D perhaps matching TRBD1 (5 bases). The CDR3 is made up of 15 amino acids. Trimming removed 3 bases from V and 0 bases from J, with 11 bases in between. CDR1 and CDR2 (germline): LNHDA, SQIVND (reference sequence). The CDR3 protein is CASSMGRQLNTEAFF. The CDR3 DNA is TGTGCCAGTAGTATGGGCAGACAGCTGAACACTGAAGCTTTCTTT.

The rearrangement uses TRBV5-4 and TRBJ2-1; 8 nucleotides agree with TRBD2. CDR1 is SGHNT and CDR2 is YYREEE in the germline V gene (reference sequence). J was trimmed by 4 bases and V by 0 bases; bases with no gene match: 6. This CDR3 spans 16 amino acids. The CDR3 region has the DNA TGTGCCAGCAGCTTGGCCGGCGGGGGGCCATACAATGAGCAGTTCTTC. It translates to CASSLAGGGPYNEQFF. Full variable domain (rest looked up from reference TRBV5-4 and TRBJ2-1): ETGVTQSPTHLIKTRGQQVTLRCSSQSGHNTVSWYQQALGQGPQFIFQYYREEENGRGNFPPRFSGLQFPNYSSELNVNALELDDSALYLCASSLAGGGPYNEQFFGPGTRLTVL.

The chain recombines TRBV7-9 with TRBJ1-4, with D possibly TRBD1 on 5 matching bases. The germline gives CDR1 SEHNR, CDR2 FQNEAQ (reference sequence). V was cut by 2 bases and J by 7 bases, with 8 bases left in between. The CDR3 is 13 residues long. The CDR3 bases are TGTGCCAGCAGCTTATCCAGGGCTGAAAAACTGTTTTTT. Amino acids: CASSLSRAEKLFF.

The gene calls are TRBV9 and TRBJ2-7; tentatively, D is TRBD2 (6 bases). There are 16 residues in the CDR3. Trimming pared 0 bases from V and 5 bases from J, leaving 18 bases between. Germline values: CDR1 SGDLS, CDR2 YYNGEE. The CDR3 bases are TGTGCCAGCAGCGTAGAAGGTACTAGCTTCGTGGACGAGCAGTACTTC. Amino acid sequence: CASSVEGTSFVDEQYF.

This clone was picked up one time. At the DNA level, this CDR3 is encoded by other sequences in the same sample as well. The J gene is TRBJ2-1, the V gene TRBV5-4; TRBD2 agrees at 13 bases. The trim removed 4 bases at V and 7 bases at J, leaving 5 bases unmatched. CDR1 and CDR2 from the germline V gene are SGHNT and YYREEE (reference sequence). The length of the CDR3 is 15 residues. Written as DNA, the CDR3 is TGTGCCAGCAGCCTACCGGGACTAGCGGGGAATGAGCAGTTCTTC. Protein product: CASSLPGLAGNEQFF.

The CDR3 sequence: CASSRDRLYEQYF. The CDR3 coding sequence is TGTGCCAGCAGCAGGGACAGGCTCTACGAGCAGTACTTC. The J gene is TRBJ2-7, the V gene TRBV6-5, with TRBD1 identical over 8 bases. The CDR3 runs to 13 residues. J lost 3 bases, V lost 6 bases, and 4 bases had no gene match. The germline gives CDR1 MNHEY, CDR2 SVGAGI.

This clone was seen a handful of times. The chain carries TRBV7-9 and TRBJ1-3; D call uncertain. V lost 3 bases, J lost 0 bases, and 6 bases lay in between. In germline, CDR1 is SEHNR, CDR2 FQNEAQ (reference sequence). This CDR3 is built from 14 residues. In nucleotides, the CDR3 is TGTGCCAGCAGCTTTACCGGCTCTGGAAACACCATATATTTT. Its translation is CASSFTGSGNTIYF.

The chain carries TRBV5-1 and TRBJ2-5; possibly TRBD1 for D (5 bases). Trimming removed 2 bases at V and 5 bases at J, with 16 bases between. This CDR3 comprises 15 residues. From germline, CDR1 is SGHRS and CDR2 YFSETQ. In nucleotides, the CDR3 is TGCGCCAGCAGCTTAGGGGATGGCCACAAGGAGACCCAGTACTTC. Translating gives CASSLGDGHKETQYF.

The rearrangement uses TRBV9 and TRBJ2-7; 10 bases fit TRBD2. The CDR3 extends over 15 amino acids. Germline loops: CDR1 SGDLS, CDR2 YYNGEE. V shed 3 bases, J shed 0 bases, and the junction held 3 bases outside the gene matches. CDR3 protein: CASSAGLAPSYEQYF. CDR3 coding DNA: TGTGCCAGCAGCGCGGGACTAGCGCCCTCCTACGAGCAGTACTTC.

This chain links TRBV28 with TRBJ2-7; perhaps TRBD2 as D (6 bases). V gave up 4 bases and J gave up 5 bases, with 21 bases separating them. The CDR3 sequence is 16 residues long. Germline V gene sequence: CDR1 MDHEN, CDR2 SYDVKM. Here the CDR3 reads CASSSPGGGAPNEQYF. Written as DNA, the CDR3 is TGTGCCAGCAGTTCCCCGGGCGGAGGGGCGCCCAACGAGCAGTACTTC.

Regarding this clone: The junction differs from germline at one of its ends, possibly a read error. The V and J genes are TRBV7-7 and TRBJ2-3, with D perhaps matching TRBD1 (6 bases). CDR1 and CDR2 (germline): SSHAT, FNYEAQ (reference sequence). This CDR3 spans 14 amino acids. CDR3 nucleotide sequence: TGTGCTAGCAGCATGGGGGCGCTTACAGATACGCAGTATTTT. Its translation is CASSMGALTDTQYF.

The chain employs TRBV3-1 (or the pseudogene TRBV3-2) and TRBJ1-6; D gene uncertain. Germline V gene lookup returns CDR1 LGHDT and CDR2 YNNKEL (reference sequence). This CDR3 is 17 amino acids long. Trimming removed 4 bases from V and 0 bases from J, with 13 bases in between. The CDR3 nucleotides are TGTGCCAGCAGCCCTCCCCGCGCGAGCTCCTATAATTCACCCCTCCACTTT. Amino acid sequence: CASSPPRASSYNSPLHF.

The rearrangement links TRBV2 to TRBJ1-5; D remains ambiguous. V lost 7 bases, J lost 5 bases, and 15 bases lay in between. Germline V gene lookup returns CDR1 SNHLY and CDR2 FYNNEI. This CDR3 region has 14 residues. CDR3 sequence reads: CASNPGWRDQPQHF. The CDR3, as DNA: TGTGCCAGCAATCCGGGTTGGAGGGATCAGCCCCAGCATTTT.

V is TRBV19 and J is TRBJ2-5, with a possible D match to TRBD1 (5 bases). Between the trimmed V and J ends, which lost 1 base and 5 bases, there was a span of 14 bases. The CDR3 consists of 15 residues. Germline assignment: CDR1 LNHDA and CDR2 SQIVND (reference sequence). The CDR3 coding sequence is TGTGCCAGTAGTATAGGGCCCCAGGGCCACGAGACCCAGTACTTC. Protein sequence: CASSIGPQGHETQYF.

The gene calls are TRBV7-2 and TRBJ1-4; 9 positions agree with TRBD1. CDR1 SGHTA and CDR2 FQGNSA come from the germline V gene. The CDR3 is made up of 15 amino acids. V lost 1 base, J lost 7 bases, and 4 bases stayed unmatched. The CDR3 bases are TGTGCCAGCAGCTTAGATGGGACAGGGAGTGAAAAACTGTTTTTT. Translation: CASSLDGTGSEKLFF.

The J gene is TRBJ1-6, the V gene TRBV7-9, with 7 bases identical to TRBD1. CDR3 size: 14 residues. Germline V lookup: CDR1 SEHNR, CDR2 FQNEAQ (reference sequence). Trimming took 6 bases from V and 9 from J; bases not matched to a gene: 8. CDR3 amino acids: CASRRTGEGSPLHF. The CDR3 nucleotides are TGTGCCAGCAGACGCACAGGGGAAGGTTCACCCCTCCACTTT.

The V gene is TRBV7-2, the J gene TRBJ2-7; a weak D match, TRBD2 (5 bases). Trimming stripped 3 bases from V and 6 bases from J, with 12 bases between. The germline V gene encodes CDR1 SGHTA and CDR2 FQGNSA. The CDR3 has 13 residues. The CDR3 sequence: CASSLPEVGEQYF. CDR3 nucleotides: TGTGCCAGCAGCTTGCCGGAGGTAGGCGAGCAGTACTTC.

This chain joins TRBV27 and TRBJ1-5; unclear D gene. Trimming shortened V by 7 bases and J by 0 bases, and 13 bases separated the two germline ends. The CDR3 has 15 amino acids. Per germline, CDR1 MNHEY and CDR2 SMNVEV (reference sequence). CDR3 loop: CASTPGSNSNQPQHF. As DNA, the CDR3 is TGTGCCAGCACCCCTGGCAGTAATAGCAATCAGCCCCAGCATTTT.

The chain uses TRBV4-1 and TRBJ2-2, with TRBD1 as a possible D gene (6 bases). The germline CDR1 and CDR2 sequences are MGHRA and YSYEKL. V shed 6 bases and J shed 1 base, with 12 bases lying between them. CDR3 length: 15 residues. The CDR3 protein is CASRPYRENTGELFF. DNA for the CDR3: TGCGCCAGCAGACCTTACAGGGAGAACACCGGGGAGCTGTTTTTT.

The chain recombines TRBV7-6 with TRBJ1-1; tentative D call: TRBD1 (6 bases). Between the trimmed V and J ends, which lost 5 bases and 1 base, there was a span of 11 bases. CDR1 and CDR2 from the germline V gene are SGHVS and FNYEAQ. CDR3 size: 14 residues. This chain's CDR3 is CASSLETGNTEAFF. DNA for the CDR3: TGTGCCAGCAGCCTCGAGACAGGGAACACTGAAGCTTTCTTT.